The clone carrying this T cell receptor (beta chain) was counted between two and nine times. This sample is part of a study of identical twins. Each CDR3 protein gets one entry after TCRdb re-called the 5' RACE reads with MiXCR. The profile shows about 250,000 distinct CDR3 sequences, 6.5% to 9.5% of them singletons. CDR1 and CDR2 (germline): SNHLY, FYNNEI. J lost 5 bases, V lost 10 bases, and 15 bases had no gene match. The CDR3 covers 15 residues. In addition, the sample was reused for a study of yellow fever vaccine responses in identical twins.

The sample taken for sequencing was CD8+ T cells sorted from blood. This rearrangement joins TRBV2 to TRBJ2-7, with 9 bases aligning to TRBD2. The TCR sequence derives from a woman younger than 30 in good health. The CDR3 loop is CANRGAGTSSNEQYF. In DNA form, the CDR3 reads TGTGCCAACCGGGGGGCCGGGACTAGCAGTAACGAGCAGTACTTC.